Each of the 2 T cell receptor beta chains below was sequenced from the same sample in a study of regulatory T cells in long-lasting Graves disease. This sample's time point: newly diagnosed GD, antithyroid drugs for less than 3 months. With RNA extracted from PBMCs as input, the TCR library was made. Arm-PCR with iRepertoire HTBI primers amplified the CDR3 regions for these TCR beta libraries. TCRdb called the multiplex PCR reads again in MiXCR, with one record for every CDR3 protein. The sample yields about 620,000 distinct CDR3 sequences, approximately 15% seen once. These same records also appear under a second study, on T cells in Graves' hyperthyroidism and ophthalmopathy.

Sample: peripheral blood mononuclear cells (PBMCs), taken at new diagnosis, from a patient treated with antithyroid drugs. Receptors were obtained from a woman in her twenties or thirties with Graves disease.

This clonotype turned up a few times. This chain uses TRBV12-3 or TRBV12-4 with TRBJ2-3; 11 positions match TRBD2. CDR3 size: 15 residues. With 5 bases clipped from V and 5 bases from J, the junction kept 6 bases outside the gene matches. The CDR3 sequence is CASSIGSGGVDTQYF. The CDR3 DNA reads TGTGCCAGCAGTATAGGTAGCGGGGGGGTAGATACGCAGTATTTT.

The chain has TRBV7-9 and TRBJ1-4; D ambiguous. The V end was cut by 4 bases, the J end by 0 bases, with 9 bases between. Germline V gene sequence: CDR1 SEHNR, CDR2 FQNEAQ (reference sequence). This CDR3 contains 15 residues. The CDR3 is CASSSGYPTNEKLFF. CDR3 in DNA: TGTGCCAGCAGCTCGGGGTATCCAACTAATGAAAAACTGTTTTTT. The whole variable domain, remainder taken from reference TRBV7-9 and TRBJ1-4, is DTGVSQNPRHKITKRGQNVTFRCDPISEHNRLYWYRQTLGQGPEFLTYFQNEAQLEKSRLLSDRFSAERPKGSFSTLEIQRTEQGDSAMYLCASSSGYPTNEKLFFGSGTQLSVL.